The source of this T cell receptor (beta chain) is a study of CD8+ T cells in alopecia areata. The overall study: Percent affected scalp area, the SALT score, rated treated patients' severity.

This clone has just a few counts. The CDR3 length is 15 residues. Germline V CDR1 and CDR2: SGHTA, FQGTGA. V was clipped by 5 bases and J by 2 bases; unmatched bases: 3. Once RNA had been extracted, it was reverse transcribed into cDNA to act as the sequencing template. Using immunoSEQ multiplex PCR, the repertoire was profiled, and TCRdb retains in-frame clones only, with some absent. Here the sample spans more than 200,000 clones, approximately 70% being singletons. Regarding treatment: oral pan-JAK inhibitor, 5-10 mg twice daily. The chain employs TRBV7-3 and TRBJ1-3; TRBD1 agrees at 10 bases. The sequence was obtained from a human donor with alopecia areata. Sequenced material: CD4+ T cells sorted from blood, taken around week 46, from a patient treated with tofacitinib. CDR3 region: CASSQGTGAGNTIYF. In DNA, the CDR3 is TGTGCCAGCAGCCAGGGGACAGGGGCTGGAAACACCATATATTTT. Combining the CDR3 with reference TRBV7-3 and TRBJ1-3 gives the whole variable domain GAGVSQTPSNKVTEKGKYVELRCDPISGHTALYWYRQSLGQGPEFLIYFQGTGAADDSGLPNDRFFAVRPEGSVSTLKIQRTERGDSAVYLCASSQGTGAGNTIYFGEGSWLTVV.